This T cell receptor (beta chain) emerged from a study of blood T cell repertoires in COVID-19. In the study overall: Both acute and convalescent COVID-19 samples were obtained from the United States, Italy and Spain. PBMCs, B-cell-depleted T cells, or T cells provided the cDNA or gDNA that made up the material.

Under the authors' procedure: The authors estimated nucleated cell counts from reference gene primer amplification. Here immunoSEQ multiplex PCR was the method, and the copy in TCRdb shows in-frame clones only, minus some. D and trimming were read from the DNA, whereas the V and J calls and clone size are those reported in that table. This sample has about 100,000 clones, with around 90% found just once. Germline CDR1 SNHLY, CDR2 FYNNEI. This CDR3 is built from 11 residues. V gave up 11 bases and J gave up 3 bases, with 10 bases separating them. The receptor comes from a human donor in a cohort sampled during active COVID-19. The sample comprised peripheral blood. The chain is built from TRBV2 and TRBJ1-2; possibly TRBD1 for D (6 bases). The CDR3 is CAQGGDYGYTF. CDR3 nucleotide sequence: TGTGCCCAAGGGGGTGACTATGGCTACACCTTC.